Each of the 7 T cell receptor beta chains below was sequenced from the same sample in a study of STAT3 mutations in large granular lymphocyte leukemia. Study results and caveats: At least one immunodominant TCR beta clonotype appeared in every T-cell large granular lymphocyte leukemia patient.

Antigens for these TCRs are unknown. The method was immunoSEQ multiplex PCR; TCRdb's version includes in-frame clones alone and lacks a portion of them. The table lists about 5,400 clones, about 45% of them singletons. Sequencing input: peripheral blood mononuclear cells. All receptors come from a woman in her seventies with T-cell large granular lymphocyte leukemia. Some clones in this sample may be carry-over from other donors' samples.

This clone appeared a few times. This sequence joins TRBV5-1 and TRBJ2-7, with 8 bases aligning to TRBD1. Trimming removed 6 bases from V and 5 bases from J; junction bases left unmatched: 10. The CDR3 contains 14 residues. In germline, CDR1 is SGHRS, CDR2 YFSETQ. In DNA form, the CDR3 reads TGCGCCAGCAAGACGACAGGGGCTCATAACGAGCAGTACTTC. Translation gives CASKTTGAHNEQYF.

This clone was seen only a few times. V and J are TRBV27 and TRBJ1-5, with D hard to call. The CDR3 consists of 15 residues. Germline lookup yields CDR1 MNHEY and CDR2 SMNVEV (reference sequence). The V end was cut by 6 bases, the J end by 5 bases, with 17 bases between. The CDR3 DNA reads as TGTGCCAGCAGCCCCCGGTCAACTCTGGATCAGCCCCAGCATTTT. It translates to CASSPRSTLDQPQHF.

V usage is TRBV7-9 and J usage is TRBJ2-7, with D perhaps TRBD1 (6 bases). Trimming cost V 5 bases and J 0 bases, with 11 bases left between them. Germline V gene data show CDR1 as SEHNR and CDR2 as FQNEAQ (reference sequence). This CDR3 is built from 14 residues. DNA for the CDR3: TGTGCCAGCAGCCCTGTACAGGGCTCCTACGAGCAGTACTTC. Translated: CASSPVQGSYEQYF.

This chain connects TRBV5-1 to TRBJ2-7; 8 bases match TRBD1. The CDR3 covers 14 residues. In germline, CDR1 is SGHRS, CDR2 YFSETQ. Unmatched junction bases numbered 7, after V lost 4 bases and J lost 4 bases. CDR3 in DNA: TGCGCCAGCAGCGATGACAGGGGTAGTTACGAGCAGTACTTC. Amino acid sequence: CASSDDRGSYEQYF.

This chain uses TRBV5-4 with TRBJ2-5, with D uncertain. The germline gives CDR1 SGHNT, CDR2 YYREEE (reference sequence). CDR3 size: 10 residues. V dropped 4 bases and J dropped 6 bases, with 4 bases sitting between them. The CDR3 region is CASSKKTQYF. The CDR3, as DNA: TGTGCCAGCAGCAAGAAGACCCAGTACTTC.

V gene TRBV6-5 combines with J gene TRBJ1-2, with TRBD1 matching over 7 bases. Losses at the gene ends were 2 bases for V and 5 bases for J; bases not matched to a gene: 5. Germline-derived CDR1 and CDR2 are MNHEY and SVGAGI. This CDR3 is 14 amino acids long. The DNA of the CDR3 is TGTGCCAGCAGTTACCAACGACAGGGATATGGCTACACCTTC. This gives the protein CASSYQRQGYGYTF.

This clone was seen a few times. The chain couples TRBV30 to TRBJ1-1; D possibly corresponds to TRBD1 (5 bases). Trimming stripped 2 bases from V and 7 bases from J, with 17 bases between. This CDR3 spans 14 amino acids. Germline V gene data show CDR1 as GTSNPN and CDR2 as SVGIG (reference sequence). CDR3 loop: CAWSLQGPLREAFF. The CDR3 DNA sequence: TGTGCCTGGAGTCTTCAGGGTCCACTTCGTGAAGCTTTCTTT. The complete variable domain, with remaining parts taken from reference TRBV30 and TRBJ1-1, reads SQTIHQWPATLVQPVGSPLSLECTVEGTSNPNLYWYRQAAGRGLQLLFYSVGIGQISSEVPQNLSASRPQDRQFILSSKKLLLSDSGFYLCAWSLQGPLREAFFGQGTRLTVV.